This T cell receptor (beta chain) was observed in a study of T cell clusters in autoimmune cytopenias. TRB rearrangements were amplified by touch-down multiplex PCR with mixed TRB-A/B primers. TCRdb reprocessed the multiplex PCR reads and stores each CDR3 protein as one record, lacking DNA. The sample table sets out roughly 600 distinct CDR3 sequences. TRB amplification used 250 ng of peripheral blood genomic DNA. In terms of frequency, this clonotype is large (0.1 to 1%). The CDR3 totals 14 residues. The germline gives CDR1 LNHNV, CDR2 YYDKDF (reference sequence). The data also belong to a second study, concerning T cell repertoires in aging, cancer and after chemotherapy.

The rearrangement joins TRBV15 to TRBJ1-1; no DNA is available, so the TRBD1 call from TCRdb remains unchecked. The sample was peripheral blood. This clonotype was obtained from a human donor with chronic lymphocytic leukemia. Here the CDR3 reads CATSRQATGYEAFF.